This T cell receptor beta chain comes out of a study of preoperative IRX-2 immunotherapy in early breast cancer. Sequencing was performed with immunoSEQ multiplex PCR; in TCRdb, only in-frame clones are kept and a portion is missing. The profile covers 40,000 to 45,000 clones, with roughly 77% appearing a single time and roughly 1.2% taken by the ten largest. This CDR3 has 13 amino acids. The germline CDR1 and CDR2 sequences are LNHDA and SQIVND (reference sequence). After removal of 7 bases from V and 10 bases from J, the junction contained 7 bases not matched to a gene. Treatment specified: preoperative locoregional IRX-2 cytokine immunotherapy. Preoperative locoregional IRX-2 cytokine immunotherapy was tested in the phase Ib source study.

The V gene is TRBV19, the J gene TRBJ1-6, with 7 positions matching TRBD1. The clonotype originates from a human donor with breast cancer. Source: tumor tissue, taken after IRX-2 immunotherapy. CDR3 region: CASIGQASSPLHF. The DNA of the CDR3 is TGTGCCAGTATAGGACAGGCAAGCTCACCCCTCCACTTT. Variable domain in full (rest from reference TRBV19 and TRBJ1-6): DGGITQSPKYLFRKEGQNVTLSCEQNLNHDAMYWYRQDPGQGLRLIYYSQIVNDFQKGDIAEGYSVSREKKESFPLTVTSAQKNPTAFYLCASIGQASSPLHFGNGTRLTVT.